The 4 T cell receptor beta chains below all came from one sample that was sequenced in a study of T cells after posttransplantation cyclophosphamide. Data came from immunoSEQ multiplex PCR; TCRdb stores just in-frame clones and leaves some out. This sample has some 66,000 clones, with just over 90% found just once. The sequencing input was PBMCs. The origin of the receptors is a woman in her thirties in good health and a related stem cell transplant donor.

CDR3 sequence reads: CASSSRQGSSYNEQFF. The CDR3, as DNA: TGTGCCAGCTCATCCCGACAGGGGTCTTCCTACAATGAGCAGTTCTTC. The J gene is TRBJ2-1, the V gene TRBV18; 8 bases are a match to TRBD1. CDR3 length equals 16 residues. With 5 bases clipped from V and 1 base from J, the junction kept 7 bases outside the gene matches. Germline assignment: CDR1 KGHSH and CDR2 LQKENI.

This clone was seen only a few times. The V gene is TRBV19, the J gene TRBJ2-7; D is possibly TRBD1 (6 bases). Per the germline V gene, CDR1 is LNHDA and CDR2 is SQIVND (reference sequence). The germline V and J ends were trimmed by 5 bases and 3 bases, with 17 bases remaining between them. The CDR3 length is 15 residues. The CDR3 sequence is CASSYQGHEDYEQYF. For the CDR3, the DNA is TGTGCCAGTAGTTACCAGGGGCACGAGGACTACGAGCAGTACTTC.

V usage is TRBV18 and J usage is TRBJ2-7; 11 bases fit TRBD1. The V gene end was trimmed by 2 bases and the J gene end by 3 bases; junction bases not matched to a gene: 3. The CDR3 has 15 residues. From germline, CDR1 is KGHSH and CDR2 LQKENI. CDR3 coding DNA: TGTGCCAGCTCACCAAGGGGACAGGGGGACTACGAGCAGTACTTC. It codes for CASSPRGQGDYEQYF.

A single count supports this clone. The V call is TRBV7-3, the J call TRBJ2-2; 8 positions agree with TRBD2. The germline gives CDR1 SGHTA, CDR2 FQGTGA. V shed 7 bases, J shed 7 bases, and the junction held 17 bases outside the gene matches. The CDR3 has 17 residues. CDR3 in amino acids: CASTPRGGHLNGGELFF. CDR3 DNA sequence: TGTGCCAGCACCCCCCGGGGGGGCCACTTGAATGGCGGGGAGCTGTTTTTT.